The clone carrying this T cell receptor (beta chain) was counted only a few times. Its antigen is currently unknown. The sample is drawn from a study of identical twins. TCRdb independently ran MiXCR on the 5' RACE reads; one entry per CDR3 protein. The sample carries roughly 750,000 distinct CDR3 sequences, around 21% recorded once. Study observations and caveats: Out-of-frame alpha sequences shared by twins were enriched for low generation probability.

The data were also submitted as part of a second study, on T cells expressing NK-cell markers. That work adds: These same clonotypes (in four donors) also led the CD3+CD56-NKG2C+ fraction.

The sequence was obtained from a woman under 30 in good health. The sequencing sample was made of PBMCs.

Written as DNA, the CDR3 is TGCAGCGTTGAACCCGGGGGTAGCACAGATACGCAGTATTTT. Translated, it gives CSVEPGGSTDTQYF. The chain has TRBV29-1 and TRBJ2-3, with D tentatively TRBD2 (6 bases). The CDR3 length is 14 residues. The germline CDR1 and CDR2 sequences are SQVTM and ANQGSEA. Trimming removed 2 bases at V and 0 bases at J, with 9 bases between.